This TCR beta chain was recovered during a study of beta chain features in type 1 diabetes. There are 17 residues in the CDR3. The germline CDR1 and CDR2 sequences are KGHSH and LQKENI. Losses at the gene ends were 2 bases for V and 5 bases for J; bases not matched to a gene: 13. Expressed TCRB transcripts were sequenced because the entire RNA isolate underwent reverse transcription. Using immunoSEQ multiplex PCR, the repertoire was profiled, and TCRdb retains in-frame clones only, with some absent. The data hold around 140,000 clones, with 9% to 10% observed a single time. This clone was counted ten times or more.

Input material: central memory CD4+ T cells from blood. This clonotype was obtained from a woman in her forties in good health. The chain carries TRBV18 and TRBJ2-3, with TRBD2 matching over 7 bases. CDR3 DNA: TGTGCCAGCTCACCATACGGGCGGGGGAACCGGGGAGATACGCAGTATTTT. Protein product: CASSPYGRGNRGDTQYF.